This TCR beta chain was identified in a study of shared clonotypes between healthy human individuals. Study-level points and caveats: It was observed that 5% to 6% of naive CD4 clonotypes were shared across several donors.

J was trimmed by 4 bases and V by 5 bases; bases with no gene match: 10. CDR1 and CDR2 (germline): SGHTA, FQGNSA. The CDR3 loop spans 16 amino acids. Libraries were prepared by immunoSEQ multiplex PCR; TCRdb keeps only in-frame clonotypes and omits some of them. In the table there are over a million clones, 98% of which are singletons. Notes on this clone: Its specificity is not known.

The sequenced sample was naive CD4+ T cells sorted from blood. Subset noted: CD45RA+ positively selected. This sequence joins TRBV7-2 and TRBJ2-7; the match to TRBD2 covers 11 bases. The receptor was isolated from a young man in good health. The CDR3 coding sequence is TGTGCCAGCAGCACCCGACTAGCGGGAAACCCATACGAGCAGTACTTC. Translation gives CASSTRLAGNPYEQYF.